This TCR beta chain was identified in a study of blood T cell repertoires in COVID-19. In the study overall: Samples came from the United States, Italy and Spain, spanning acute and convalescent COVID-19.

TCRdb's copy holds only in-frame clones and misses some; the assay was immunoSEQ multiplex PCR. The table shows 200,000 to 250,000 clones, with roughly four fifths occurring only once. Cohorts were assigned according to the clinical history that participants reported. The sequence was collected from a woman aged 55 to 70 who had recovered from COVID-19. Sequenced: PBMCs or T cells enriched from blood (not recorded which).

The CDR3 DNA reads as TGTGCCAGCAGCCAAGCCCTCTTCGACAGTTCCTATGGCTACACCTTC. Translation gives CASSQALFDSSYGYTF. The chain joins TRBV4-2 to TRBJ1-2, with D tentatively TRBD1 (5 bases). The germline V gene has CDR1 LGHNA and CDR2 YNFKEQ. The V gene lost 1 base and the J gene lost 4 bases, with 16 bases spanning the gap. This CDR3 has 16 residues.